This T cell receptor beta chain was sequenced in a study of CD4 and CD8 cells across lung adenocarcinoma regions. This CDR3 contains 15 residues. CDR1 is ENHRY, CDR2 SYGVKD, per germline. Concerning this clonotype itself: Mismatch with germline at one junction end may stem from a read error.

Samples came from patients with localized non-small cell lung adenocarcinoma. TCRdb analysed the PCR reads with MiXCR anew, one entry per CDR3 protein. Seen here are about 8,400 distinct CDR3 sequences, about three fifths observed once, and the top ten hold over 20%. Material for sequencing was CD4+ T cells from the center of a lung tumor. This sequence originates from a female donor with lung adenocarcinoma. The CD4 and CD8 labels of this study may be unreliable. V usage is TRBV10-3 and J usage is TRBJ2-5; D unclear. CDR3 DNA: TGTGCCATCAGTGAGACCCGAGGTAGCACAGAGACGCAGTATTTC. Amino acid sequence: CAISETRGSTETQYF.